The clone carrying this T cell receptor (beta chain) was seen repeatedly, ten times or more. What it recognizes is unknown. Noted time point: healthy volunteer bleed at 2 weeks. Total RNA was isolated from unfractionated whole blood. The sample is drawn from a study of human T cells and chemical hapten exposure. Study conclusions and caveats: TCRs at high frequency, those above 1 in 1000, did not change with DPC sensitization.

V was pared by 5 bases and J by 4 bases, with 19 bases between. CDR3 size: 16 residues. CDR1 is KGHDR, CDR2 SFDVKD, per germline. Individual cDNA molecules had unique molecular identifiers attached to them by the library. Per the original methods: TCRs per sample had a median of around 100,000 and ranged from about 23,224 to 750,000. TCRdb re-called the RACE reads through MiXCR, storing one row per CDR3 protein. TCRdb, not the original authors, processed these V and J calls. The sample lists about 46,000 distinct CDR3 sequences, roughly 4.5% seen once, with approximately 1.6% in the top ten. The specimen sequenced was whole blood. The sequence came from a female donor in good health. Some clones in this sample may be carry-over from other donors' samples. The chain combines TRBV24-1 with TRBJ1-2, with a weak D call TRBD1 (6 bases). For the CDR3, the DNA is TGTGCCACCAGTGCTAACGCGGGGGGGCCTGGCTATGGCTACACCTTC. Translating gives CATSANAGGPGYGYTF.